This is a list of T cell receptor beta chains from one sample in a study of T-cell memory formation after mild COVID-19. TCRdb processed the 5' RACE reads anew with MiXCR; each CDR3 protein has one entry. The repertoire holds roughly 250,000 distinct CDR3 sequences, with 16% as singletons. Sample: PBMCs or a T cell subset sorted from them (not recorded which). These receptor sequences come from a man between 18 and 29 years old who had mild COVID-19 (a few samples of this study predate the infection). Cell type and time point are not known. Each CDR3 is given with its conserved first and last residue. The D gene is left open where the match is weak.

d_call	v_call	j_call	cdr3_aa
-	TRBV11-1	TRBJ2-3	CASSLEPPDTQYF
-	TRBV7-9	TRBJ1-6	CASSPTAGSPLHF
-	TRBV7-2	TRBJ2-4	CASRVRMGIQYF
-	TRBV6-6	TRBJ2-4	CASRGLQGQRAKNIQYF
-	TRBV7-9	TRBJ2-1	CASSPGVNEQFF
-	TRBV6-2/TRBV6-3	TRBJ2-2	CASSYYRHSNTGELFF
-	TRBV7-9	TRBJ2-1	CASSRVLAYNEQFF
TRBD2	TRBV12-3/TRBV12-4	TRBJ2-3	CASSLLTGGPTDTQYF
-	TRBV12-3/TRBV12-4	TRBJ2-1	CASSFSGQDNEQFF
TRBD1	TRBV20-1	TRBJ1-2	CSARKLPGGAEGYTF
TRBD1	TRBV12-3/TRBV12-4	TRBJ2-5	CASSRGQGTWETQYF
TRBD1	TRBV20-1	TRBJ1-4	CSADRRWEKLFF
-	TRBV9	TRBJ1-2	CASSVDSTMGYTF